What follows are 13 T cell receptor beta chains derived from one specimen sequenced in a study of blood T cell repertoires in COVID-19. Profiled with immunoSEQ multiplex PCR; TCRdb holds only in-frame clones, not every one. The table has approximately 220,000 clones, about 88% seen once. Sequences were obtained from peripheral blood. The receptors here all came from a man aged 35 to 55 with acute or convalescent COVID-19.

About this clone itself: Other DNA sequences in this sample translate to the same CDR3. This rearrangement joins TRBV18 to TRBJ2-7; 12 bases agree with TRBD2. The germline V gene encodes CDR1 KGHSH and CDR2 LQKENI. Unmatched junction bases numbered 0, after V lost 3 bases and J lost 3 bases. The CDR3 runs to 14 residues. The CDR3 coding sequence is TGTGCCAGCTCACCGACTAGCGGGAGCTACGAGCAGTACTTC. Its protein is CASSPTSGSYEQYF. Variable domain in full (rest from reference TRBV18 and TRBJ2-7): NAGVMQNPRHLVRRRGQEARLRCSPMKGHSHVYWYRQLPEEGLKFMVYLQKENIIDESGMPKERFSAEFPKEGPSILRIQQVVRGDSAAYFCASSPTSGSYEQYFGPGTRLTVT.

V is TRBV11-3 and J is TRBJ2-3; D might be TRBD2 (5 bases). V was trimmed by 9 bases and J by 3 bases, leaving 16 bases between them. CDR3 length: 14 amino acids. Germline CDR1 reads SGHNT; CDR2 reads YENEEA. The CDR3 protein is CARVWTDQTDTQYF. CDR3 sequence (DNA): TGTGCCAGGGTCTGGACTGACCAGACAGATACGCAGTATTTT.

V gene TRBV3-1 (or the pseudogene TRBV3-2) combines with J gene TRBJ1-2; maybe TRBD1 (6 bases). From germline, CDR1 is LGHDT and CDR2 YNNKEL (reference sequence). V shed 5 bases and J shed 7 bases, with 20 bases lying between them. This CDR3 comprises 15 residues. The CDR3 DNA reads TGTGCCAGCAGCTTCCTAACAGGGCTTGGGGGTGGCTACACCTTC. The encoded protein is CASSFLTGLGGGYTF.

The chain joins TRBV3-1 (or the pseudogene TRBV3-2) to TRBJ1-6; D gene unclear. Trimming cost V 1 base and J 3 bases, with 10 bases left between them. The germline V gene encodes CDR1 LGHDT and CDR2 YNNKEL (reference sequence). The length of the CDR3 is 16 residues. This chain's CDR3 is CASSQVGSHYNSPLHF. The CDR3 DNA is TGTGCCAGCAGCCAAGTAGGGAGTCACTATAATTCACCCCTCCACTTT.

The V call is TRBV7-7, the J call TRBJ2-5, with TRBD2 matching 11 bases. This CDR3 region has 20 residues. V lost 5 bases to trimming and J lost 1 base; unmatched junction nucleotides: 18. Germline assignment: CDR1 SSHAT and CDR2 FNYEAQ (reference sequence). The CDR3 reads CASSARPGSGGAVFQETQYF. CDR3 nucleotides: TGTGCCAGCAGCGCCAGACCCGGTAGCGGGGGGGCAGTCTTCCAAGAGACCCAGTACTTC.

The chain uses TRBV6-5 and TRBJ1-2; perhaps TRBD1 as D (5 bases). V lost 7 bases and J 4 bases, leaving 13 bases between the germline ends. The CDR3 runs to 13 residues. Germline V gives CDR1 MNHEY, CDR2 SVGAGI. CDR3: CASTPQGGYGYTF. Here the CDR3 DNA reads TGTGCCAGCACCCCTCAGGGAGGCTATGGCTACACCTTC.

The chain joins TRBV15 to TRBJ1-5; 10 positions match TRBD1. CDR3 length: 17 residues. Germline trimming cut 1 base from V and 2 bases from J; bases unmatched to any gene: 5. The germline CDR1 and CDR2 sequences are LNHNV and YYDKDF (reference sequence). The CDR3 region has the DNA TGTGCCACCAGCAGAGCCAATGACAGGGGGCGCAATCAGCCCCAGCATTTT. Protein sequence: CATSRANDRGRNQPQHF.

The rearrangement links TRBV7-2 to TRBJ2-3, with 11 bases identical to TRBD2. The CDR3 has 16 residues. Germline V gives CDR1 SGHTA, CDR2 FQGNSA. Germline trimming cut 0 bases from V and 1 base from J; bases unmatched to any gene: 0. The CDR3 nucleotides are TGTGCCAGCAGCTTAGCGACTAGCGGGGGCACAGATACGCAGTATTTT. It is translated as CASSLATSGGTDTQYF.

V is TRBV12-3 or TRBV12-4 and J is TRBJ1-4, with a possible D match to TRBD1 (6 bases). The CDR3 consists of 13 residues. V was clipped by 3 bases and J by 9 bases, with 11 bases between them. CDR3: CASSFTGSKKLFF. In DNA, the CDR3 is TGTGCCAGCAGTTTTACAGGGTCTAAAAAACTGTTTTTT.

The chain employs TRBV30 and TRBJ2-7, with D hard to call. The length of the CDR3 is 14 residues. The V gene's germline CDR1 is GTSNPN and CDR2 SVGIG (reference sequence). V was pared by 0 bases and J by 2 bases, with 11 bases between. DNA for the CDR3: TGTGCCTGGAGTGTACATCTAGGTCCCTACGAGCAGTACTTC. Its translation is CAWSVHLGPYEQYF.

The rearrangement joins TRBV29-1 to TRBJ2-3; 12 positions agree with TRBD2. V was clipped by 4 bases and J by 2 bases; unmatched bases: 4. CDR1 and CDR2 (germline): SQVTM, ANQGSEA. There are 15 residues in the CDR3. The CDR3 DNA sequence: TGCAGCGTTGGACTAGCGGGGGCGTCCACAGATACGCAGTATTTT. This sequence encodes CSVGLAGASTDTQYF.

Here the CDR3 DNA reads TGTGCCAGCAGTTTATCGGGGATACAGGGGGCGCGTTCACCCCTCCACTTT. Translating gives CASSLSGIQGARSPLHF. The genes are TRBV27 and TRBJ1-6; 9 nucleotides agree with TRBD1. The V segment lost 0 bases and the J segment 9 bases; nucleotides outside the gene matches: 9. Per germline, CDR1 MNHEY and CDR2 SMNVEV (reference sequence). The CDR3 covers 17 residues.

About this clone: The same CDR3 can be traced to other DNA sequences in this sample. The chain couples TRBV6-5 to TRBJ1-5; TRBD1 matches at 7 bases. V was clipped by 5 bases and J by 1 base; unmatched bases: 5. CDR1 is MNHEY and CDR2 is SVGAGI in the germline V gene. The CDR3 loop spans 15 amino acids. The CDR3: CASSRQGGSNQPQHF. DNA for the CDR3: TGTGCCAGCAGTCGACAGGGTGGCAGCAATCAGCCCCAGCATTTT.